This is a list of T cell receptor beta chains from one sample in a study of beta chain features in type 1 diabetes. Profiling relied on immunoSEQ multiplex PCR, and the TCRdb table lists in-frame clones only, not all of them. The table shows about 180,000 clones, with approximately 13% occurring only once. The sequencing sample was made of central memory CD4+ T cells from blood. Receptor source: a woman aged 18-35 years in good health. Both conserved end residues are part of each CDR3. The D gene is left open where the match is weak. Only part of the rows carry a size: once, few, many, or a class if the clone is expanded.

D	J	size	V	CDR3	DNA
.	TRBJ2-6	few	TRBV18	CASSPQGLGSGANVLTF	TGTGCCAGCTCACCCCAGGGACTGGGCTCTGGGGCCAACGTCCTGACTTTC
.	TRBJ2-7	.	TRBV12-2	CASRRIPYEQYF	TGTGCAAGTCGCCGTATTCCCTACGAGCAGTACTTC
.	TRBJ1-2	.	TRBV6-5	CASRDGQMVPPGYTF	TGTGCCAGCAGGGACGGACAGATGGTACCTCCTGGCTACACCTTC
TRBD2	TRBJ2-1	.	TRBV5-6	CASSLRGTSGDNEQFF	TGTGCCAGCAGCTTGCGGGGGACTAGCGGTGACAATGAGCAGTTCTTC
TRBD2	TRBJ2-3	.	TRBV6-5	CASKVSGAGTDTQYF	TGTGCCAGCAAAGTGTCGGGAGCGGGGACAGATACGCAGTATTTT
TRBD1	TRBJ1-2	.	TRBV18	CASSHGQGSYTF	TGTGCCAGCTCACATGGACAGGGGAGCTACACCTTC
TRBD1	TRBJ2-7	.	TRBV5-6	CASSSYRGYEQYF	TGTGCCAGCAGCTCCTACAGGGGATACGAGCAGTACTTC
TRBD1	TRBJ1-1	.	TRBV11-3	CASSRQGNTEAFF	TGTGCCAGCAGCCGACAGGGCAACACTGAAGCTTTCTTT
.	TRBJ1-5	few	TRBV7-2	CASSSPGGRAPNQPQHF	TGTGCCAGCAGCTCGCCCGGAGGGAGGGCGCCAAATCAGCCCCAGCATTTT
.	TRBJ2-3	.	TRBV7-2	CASSLDYTSTDTQYF	TGTGCCAGCAGCTTAGACTACACGAGCACAGATACGCAGTATTTT
TRBD2	TRBJ2-1	.	TRBV5-1	CASSLDGPAGDNEQFF	TGCGCCAGCAGCTTGGATGGGCCAGCGGGAGACAATGAGCAGTTCTTC
TRBD1	TRBJ1-1	.	TRBV5-4	CASSPRPGQGTTEAFF	TGTGCCAGCAGCCCTAGACCGGGACAGGGAACCACTGAAGCTTTCTTT
TRBD2	TRBJ2-3	few	TRBV14	CASSRPGTSGPGDTQYF	TGTGCCAGCAGCCGACCCGGGACTAGCGGGCCGGGAGATACGCAGTATTTT
.	TRBJ2-2	.	TRBV21-1	CASSNGGRVTGELFF	TGTGCCAGCAGCAATGGCGGGAGGGTCACCGGGGAGCTGTTTTTT
TRBD1	TRBJ1-2	few	TRBV28	CASSSRTGYGYTF	TGTGCCAGCAGTTCGCGGACAGGGTACGGCTACACCTTC
.	TRBJ2-7	.	TRBV28	CASAVASYEQYF	TGTGCCAGCGCAGTCGCTTCCTACGAGCAGTACTTC
TRBD1	TRBJ2-2	few	TRBV7-2	CASQRQGSTTGELFF	TGTGCCAGCCAAAGACAGGGAAGTACCACCGGGGAGCTGTTTTTT
.	TRBJ1-2	many	TRBV5-1	CASSFPGVGGYTF	TGCGCCAGCAGCTTCCCAGGGGTAGGAGGCTACACCTTC
TRBD2	TRBJ2-1	few	TRBV6-1	CASADGGRVYNEQFF	TGTGCCAGCGCGGATGGGGGGAGGGTGTACAATGAGCAGTTCTTC
TRBD1	TRBJ2-2	few	TRBV6-1	CASSAGTGATGELFF	TGTGCCAGCAGTGCAGGGACAGGGGCGACCGGGGAGCTGTTTTTT